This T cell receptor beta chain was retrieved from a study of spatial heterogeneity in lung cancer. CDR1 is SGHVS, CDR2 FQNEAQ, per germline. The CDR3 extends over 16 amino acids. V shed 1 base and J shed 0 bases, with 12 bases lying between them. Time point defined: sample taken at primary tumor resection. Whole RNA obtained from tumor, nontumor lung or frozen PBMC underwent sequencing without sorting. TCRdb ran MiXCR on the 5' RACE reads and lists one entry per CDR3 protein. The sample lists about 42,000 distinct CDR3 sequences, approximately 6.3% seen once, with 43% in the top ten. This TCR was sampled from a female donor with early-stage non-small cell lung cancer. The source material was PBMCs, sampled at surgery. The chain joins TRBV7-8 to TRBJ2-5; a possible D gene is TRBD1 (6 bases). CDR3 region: CASSLDRRGYQETQYF. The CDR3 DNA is TGTGCCAGCAGCTTAGACCGCAGGGGCTACCAAGAGACCCAGTACTTC.